Each of the 7 T cell receptor beta chains below was sequenced from the same sample in a study of T cell responses to AZD1222 COVID-19 vaccine. Profiling relied on immunoSEQ multiplex PCR, and the TCRdb table lists in-frame clones only, not all of them. This repertoire shows about 67,000 clones, roughly 80% found once; its top ten account for 21%. Sequenced material: peripheral blood, taken on day 0 of AZD1222 vaccination. These receptors were collected from an adult in good health.

The gene calls are TRBV6-2 or TRBV6-3 and TRBJ2-6; D possibly corresponds to TRBD1 (5 bases). From germline, CDR1 is MNHEY and CDR2 SVGEGT. The V end lost 7 bases, the J end lost 1 base, and 14 bases lay between the germline ends. This CDR3 region has 16 residues. The CDR3 region is CASTPTPGSGANVLTF. The CDR3 DNA reads as TGTGCCAGCACCCCAACCCCAGGGTCTGGGGCCAACGTCCTGACTTTC.

The chain couples TRBV7-9 to TRBJ2-1; D may be TRBD2 (6 bases). Trimming removed 3 bases from V and 5 bases from J, with 11 bases in between. The germline CDR1 and CDR2 sequences are SEHNR and FQNEAQ (reference sequence). The CDR3 is made up of 14 amino acids. The CDR3 region has the DNA TGTGCCAGCAGCTTTTATGGACTAAACAATGAGCAGTTCTTC. Amino acids: CASSFYGLNNEQFF.

The chain links TRBV29-1 to TRBJ2-5; possible D gene TRBD2, 6 bases. This CDR3 has 13 residues. The V end was cut by 1 base, the J end by 1 base, with 7 bases between. The germline gives CDR1 SQVTM, CDR2 ANQGSEA. CDR3 in DNA: TGCAGCGTTGAAGCTAGCGCCCAAGAGACCCAGTACTTC. Its protein product is CSVEASAQETQYF.

This chain uses TRBV6-2 or TRBV6-3 with TRBJ2-3; unclear D gene. Per germline, CDR1 MNHEY and CDR2 SVGEGT. The germline V and J ends were trimmed by 1 base and 6 bases, with 2 bases remaining between them. The CDR3 sequence is 11 residues long. The CDR3 protein is CASSYFDTQYF. CDR3 DNA: TGTGCCAGCAGTTACTTCGATACGCAGTATTTT.

The V gene is TRBV9, the J gene TRBJ1-1; no clear D. The CDR3 extends over 13 amino acids. Trimming removed 4 bases at V and 0 bases at J, with 7 bases between. Looked up from germline, CDR1 is SGDLS and CDR2 is YYNGEE. CDR3 nucleotides: TGTGCCAGCAGCCCCCCAGTGAACACTGAAGCTTTCTTT. Translation: CASSPPVNTEAFF.

The chain has TRBV7-9 and TRBJ2-2; 11 positions match TRBD2. The germline gives CDR1 SEHNR, CDR2 FQNEAQ (reference sequence). V gave up 5 bases and J gave up 2 bases; unmatched junction bases: 7. This CDR3 spans 17 amino acids. CDR3 protein: CASSQTSGKSNTGELFF. Here the CDR3 DNA reads TGTGCCAGCAGCCAGACTAGCGGGAAATCTAACACCGGGGAGCTGTTTTTT.

This chain connects TRBV12-3 or TRBV12-4 to TRBJ1-1; D unresolved. With 3 bases removed from V and 5 bases from J, the gap between germline ends came to 10 bases. The CDR3 is made up of 13 amino acids. CDR3 residues: CASSFSGRTEAFF. CDR3 nucleotide sequence: TGTGCCAGCAGTTTTTCGGGAAGGACTGAAGCTTTCTTT.